Presented here are 19 T cell receptor beta chains from one specimen sequenced in a study of CD8+CD57+ T cells in acquired aplastic anemia. Patients chosen for sequencing had shown CD8+CD57+ cell expansion by flow cytometry. The study profiled TCR beta VDJ and CDR3 using genomic DNA as template. TCRdb fed the reads into MiXCR, producing one record per CDR3 protein. The sample has under 200,000 distinct CDR3 sequences, around 75% seen once. Material for sequencing was sorted CD4+, CD8+, or CD8+CD57+ T cells (not recorded which) from PBMCs. The source is a human donor with aplastic anemia.

CDR3 region: CASSHSTGNIAFF. The DNA for the CDR3 is TGTGCCAGCAGCCACTCGACAGGTAATATCGCTTTCTTT. The chain couples TRBV7-9 to TRBJ1-1, with TRBD1 as a possible D gene (6 bases). The V end was cut by 5 bases, the J end by 11 bases, with 18 bases between. The germline CDR1 and CDR2 sequences are SEHNR and FQNEAQ (reference sequence). The CDR3 is made up of 13 amino acids.

Remarks on this clonotype: A read error is likely, as this CDR3 ends without the conserved phenylalanine or tryptophan. The chain is built from TRBV4-1 and TRBJ2-5; TRBD2 agrees at 8 bases. Trimming took 4 bases from V and 2 from J; bases not matched to a gene: 3. Germline V gene lookup returns CDR1 MGHRA and CDR2 YSYEKL. CDR3 length: 14 amino acids. The CDR3 nucleotides read TGCGCCAGCAGCCCGGGAGGGGTGCAAGAGACCCAGTACCTC. Protein product: CASSPGGVQETQYL.

This chain links TRBV20-1 with TRBJ1-2; 8 bases are a match to TRBD1. Germline CDR1 and CDR2: DFQATT and SNEGSKA (reference sequence). The CDR3 has 14 amino acids. The trim removed 6 bases at V and 3 bases at J, leaving 9 bases unmatched. CDR3 amino acids: CSATEAGQDYGYTF. The CDR3 DNA follows: TGCAGTGCCACTGAGGCGGGACAGGACTATGGCTACACCTTC.

The chain links TRBV10-3 to TRBJ2-1; possibly TRBD1 for D (5 bases). CDR1 is ENHRY and CDR2 is SYGVKD in the germline V gene. This CDR3 comprises 15 residues. V was shortened by 8 bases and J by 4 bases, with 18 bases between the two germline ends. The CDR3 DNA is TGTGCCATCGCCAAGGGGTCGACAGAATACAATGAGCAGTTCTTC. Protein sequence: CAIAKGSTEYNEQFF.

This chain links TRBV7-2 with TRBJ2-7, with 9 nucleotides matching TRBD1. Germline V CDR1 and CDR2: SGHTA, FQGNSA. The CDR3 contains 14 residues. The V and J ends lost 0 bases and 6 bases, in that order; junction bases with no gene match: 3. CDR3 DNA sequence: TGTGCCAGCAGCTTAGCAGGGACAGGGTTCGAGCAGTACTTC. The encoded protein is CASSLAGTGFEQYF.

The rearrangement joins TRBV7-9 to TRBJ1-1, with TRBD1 as a possible D gene (5 bases). This CDR3 region has 14 residues. Germline CDR1 and CDR2: SEHNR and FQNEAQ (reference sequence). Trimming took off 7 bases at V and 0 bases at J, with 12 bases between the two ends. CDR3 sequence reads: CASNIQGVNTEAFF. CDR3 nucleotides: TGTGCCAGCAACATTCAGGGCGTGAACACTGAAGCTTTCTTT.

The chain employs TRBV6-4 and TRBJ2-5; the D is unclear. Germline V CDR1 and CDR2: MRHNA, SNTAGT. There are 13 residues in the CDR3. The V and J ends lost 6 bases and 5 bases respectively, with 13 bases between them. The CDR3 region is CASSRVVGETQYF. DNA of the CDR3: TGTGCCAGCAGCCGCGTCGTAGGGGAGACCCAGTACTTC.

This chain links TRBV10-1 with TRBJ2-5; tentative D call: TRBD2 (7 bases). With 3 bases removed from V and 5 bases from J, the gap between germline ends came to 19 bases. The CDR3 covers 16 residues. Per the germline V gene, CDR1 is WNHNN and CDR2 is SYGVQD (reference sequence). The CDR3 region is CASSEGGAGLEETQYF. The DNA of the CDR3 is TGCGCCAGCAGTGAAGGGGGGGCCGGACTGGAGGAGACCCAGTACTTC.

The rearrangement joins TRBV20-1 to TRBJ2-1; TRBD2 agrees at 7 bases. The CDR3 loop spans 13 amino acids. The germline V gene encodes CDR1 DFQATT and CDR2 SNEGSKA (reference sequence). The ends lost 0 bases at V and 4 bases at J; junction bases unmatched: 0. The CDR3 loop is CSARDGGYNEQFF. CDR3 bases: TGCAGTGCTAGAGACGGGGGGTACAATGAGCAGTTCTTC.

This chain connects TRBV7-8 to TRBJ1-1; 7 bases are a match to TRBD1. The length of the CDR3 is 15 residues. Germline assignment: CDR1 SGHVS and CDR2 FQNEAQ. Trimming took 1 base from V and 0 from J; bases not matched to a gene: 2. The CDR3 sequence is CASSLEGAVNTEAFF. Here the CDR3 DNA reads TGTGCCAGCAGCTTAGAGGGGGCGGTGAACACTGAAGCTTTCTTT.

The V gene is TRBV5-1, the J gene TRBJ1-3, with D unresolved. Looked up from germline, CDR1 is SGHRS and CDR2 is YFSETQ. Trimming took off 1 base at V and 4 bases at J, with 9 bases between the two ends. The CDR3 contains 14 residues. The CDR3 loop is CASSLSGVGNTIYF. The CDR3 DNA reads TGCGCCAGCAGCTTGTCAGGAGTCGGAAACACCATATATTTT.

V gene TRBV5-1 combines with J gene TRBJ2-5; D uncertain. Looked up from germline, CDR1 is SGHRS and CDR2 is YFSETQ. With 4 bases removed from V and 7 bases from J, the gap between germline ends came to 8 bases. This CDR3 is built from 11 residues. CDR3 sequence reads: CASSTLGTQYF. DNA for the CDR3: TGCGCCAGCAGCACCCTCGGGACCCAGTACTTC.

As DNA, the CDR3 is TGTGCCAGCAGTCCCTTAGCGGGGCGCACAGATACGCAGTATTTT. It encodes CASSPLAGRTDTQYF. J is TRBJ2-3 and V is TRBV12-3 or TRBV12-4, with 8 bases fitting TRBD2. This CDR3 has 15 amino acids. V lost 5 bases to trimming and J lost 1 base; unmatched junction nucleotides: 5.

The chain joins TRBV11-2 to TRBJ2-5; D is undetermined. V lost 5 bases and J lost 2, with 9 bases in between. Germline CDR1 reads SGHAT; CDR2 reads FQNNGV. The CDR3 is 13 amino acids. CDR3 DNA: TGTGCCAGCAGCCGAGAGAGACAAGAGACCCAGTACTTC. It is translated as CASSRERQETQYF.

V usage is TRBV20-1 and J usage is TRBJ1-2; D not resolved. V was clipped by 3 bases and J by 0 bases, with 14 bases between them. The CDR3 contains 15 residues. Germline CDR1 DFQATT, CDR2 SNEGSKA (reference sequence). CDR3: CSASPSDTSNYGYTF. The CDR3 coding sequence is TGCAGTGCTAGCCCCTCAGACACTTCTAACTATGGCTACACCTTC.

This chain connects TRBV24-1 to TRBJ2-1; unclear D gene. The CDR3 spans 14 residues. Between the trimmed V and J ends, which lost 5 bases and 3 bases, there was a span of 10 bases. Germline V gives CDR1 KGHDR, CDR2 SFDVKD. The CDR3 sequence: CATSVGYSYNEQFF. The CDR3 nucleotides are TGTGCCACCAGTGTCGGGTACAGCTACAATGAGCAGTTCTTC.

The V and J genes are TRBV6-1 and TRBJ2-7; 9 bases line up with TRBD2. Germline CDR1 MNHNS, CDR2 SASEGT. The CDR3 runs to 15 residues. The CDR3 loop reads CASSEAGGSSHEQYV. The CDR3 DNA is TGTGCCAGTAGTGAAGCGGGGGGAAGCTCCCACGAGCAGTACGTC.

The chain is built from TRBV5-6 and TRBJ2-7, with D uncertain. The CDR3 spans 12 residues. Between the trimmed V and J ends, which lost 8 bases and 7 bases, there was a span of 16 bases. CDR1 SGHDT and CDR2 YYEEEE come from the germline V gene. The CDR3 coding sequence is TGTGCCAGTGCTGACGGATACAATGAGCAGTACTTC. This gives the protein CASADGYNEQYF.

V is TRBV7-2 and J is TRBJ2-1, with D maybe TRBD2 (6 bases). V lost 0 bases and J lost 9, with 15 bases in between. CDR3 size: 15 residues. Per the germline V gene, CDR1 is SGHTA and CDR2 is FQGNSA. The DNA for the CDR3 is TGTGCCAGCAGCTTAGCGGGGTCCGGGGGAAGTGAGCAGTTCTTC. It specifies CASSLAGSGGSEQFF.